These 20 T cell receptor beta chains originate from one sample sequenced in a study of tumor-infiltrating lymphocytes in oesophageal squamous cell carcinoma listed by TCRdb under 2016. Receptors were amplified or captured by PCR. Sequenced using an Illumina HiSeq 2000. TCRdb ran its own pipeline on the public reads, namely fastp trimming at Q25 and MiXCR clone calling, and kept in-frame beta chains. Each CDR3 protein appears once, grouped with its most common genes and DNA. Present in this sample are some 16,000 distinct CDR3 sequences, 53% of which were seen just once. The ten largest clones add up to about 18% of the sample. Sequenced: esophageal tumor tissue. The receptors were sampled from a male donor with esophageal squamous cell carcinoma.

This clonotype occurred many times. The gene calls are TRBV10-3 and TRBJ1-4; 9 positions match TRBD1. CDR3 length: 15 residues. CDR1 is ENHRY and CDR2 is SYGVKD in the germline V gene. The V and J ends lost 2 bases and 7 bases, in that order; junction bases with no gene match: 5. The CDR3 here is CAISEGQGRIEKLFF. The CDR3 DNA is TGTGCCATCAGTGAGGGACAGGGGCGGATTGAAAAACTGTTTTTT.

V gene TRBV5-6 combines with J gene TRBJ2-6; D possibly corresponds to TRBD1 (5 bases). This CDR3 has 16 residues. CDR1 and CDR2 (germline): SGHDT, YYEEEE. V shed 4 bases and J shed 2 bases, with 13 bases lying between them. CDR3 nucleotide sequence: TGTGCCAGCAGCCTCTTCACAGGTCCTGGGGCCAACGTCCTGACTTTC. It encodes CASSLFTGPGANVLTF.

This clonotype came up many times. The chain has TRBV5-1 and TRBJ1-1, with 8 positions matching TRBD1. CDR1 SGHRS and CDR2 YFSETQ come from the germline V gene. This CDR3 contains 15 residues. Trimming at V came to 1 base and at J to 4 bases, leaving 6 bases not matched to a gene. The CDR3 coding sequence is TGCGCCAGCAGCTTGTTCGGGCAGGGGGCCACTGAAGCTTTCTTT. Translation: CASSLFGQGATEAFF.

The gene calls are TRBV7-2 and TRBJ1-2; D ambiguous. The V end was cut by 1 base, the J end by 6 bases, with 6 bases between. The CDR3 covers 12 residues. Germline-derived CDR1 and CDR2 are SGHTA and FQGNSA. CDR3 bases: TGTGCCAGCAGCTTAGGCAGTAATGGCTACACCTTC. Residues: CASSLGSNGYTF.

In its sample, this clonotype was seen a few times. DNA for the CDR3: TGTGCCAGCAGCGCAGTCGGGGCAGATACGCAGTATTTT. Translation gives CASSAVGADTQYF. The chain joins TRBV9 to TRBJ2-3; D perhaps matches TRBD2 (5 bases). Per germline, CDR1 SGDLS and CDR2 YYNGEE. V was shortened by 3 bases and J by 4 bases, with 9 bases between the two germline ends. The CDR3 totals 13 residues.

The V gene is TRBV7-6, the J gene TRBJ2-3; 7 nucleotides line up with TRBD2. J lost 11 bases, V lost 5 bases, and 19 bases had no gene match. The CDR3 runs 16 residues. Germline V lookup: CDR1 SGHVS, CDR2 FNYEAQ. Here the CDR3 DNA reads TGTGCCAGCAGCCGGTCCGGGGGAGGGAACTCCTACGAGCAGTATTTT. Its translation is CASSRSGGGNSYEQYF.

This sequence joins TRBV11-3 and TRBJ2-1; 7 bases map to TRBD1. Germline trimming cut 1 base from V and 4 bases from J; bases unmatched to any gene: 10. Germline V lookup: CDR1 SGHNT, CDR2 YENEEA. The CDR3 length is 17 residues. The DNA of the CDR3 is TGTGCCAGCAGCTTAGGCCTAGGGGGCTACCTTTACAATGAGCAGTTCTTC. It encodes CASSLGLGGYLYNEQFF. The entire variable domain, with the rest obtained from reference TRBV11-3 and TRBJ2-1, is as follows: EAGVVQSPRYKIIEKKQPVAFWCNPISGHNTLYWYLQNLGQGPELLIRYENEEAVDDSQLPKDRFSAERLKGVDSTLKIQPAELGDSAVYLCASSLGLGGYLYNEQFFGPGTRLTVL.

By share, this clonotype counts as medium-sized. V gene TRBV27 combines with J gene TRBJ1-5; D may be TRBD1 (6 bases). Between the trimmed V and J ends, which lost 7 bases and 4 bases, there was a span of 14 bases. CDR1 and CDR2 (germline): MNHEY, SMNVEV (reference sequence). The CDR3 length is 14 residues. The CDR3 DNA reads TGTGCCAGCACCCAACAGGGCGGGAATCAGCCCCAGCATTTT. Translated: CASTQQGGNQPQHF.

With respect to this clonotype: The junction differs from germline at one of its ends, possibly a read error. The chain joins TRBV7-7 to TRBJ2-7, with 12 bases fitting TRBD2. The CDR3 is made up of 14 amino acids. Per the germline V gene, CDR1 is SSHAT and CDR2 is FNYEAQ (reference sequence). In DNA form, the CDR3 reads TGTGCTAGCAGCTTGACTAGCGGGGGCTACGAGCAGTACTTC. Translating it yields CASSLTSGGYEQYF.

This chain connects TRBV7-6 to TRBJ2-5; 10 bases agree with TRBD2. The CDR3 spans 17 residues. V was clipped by 3 bases and J by 5 bases; unmatched bases: 12. Per germline, CDR1 SGHVS and CDR2 FNYEAQ. The CDR3 spells CASSFSGTSEPWETQYF. In nucleotides, the CDR3 is TGTGCCAGCAGCTTTTCCGGGACTAGCGAGCCTTGGGAGACCCAGTACTTC.

J is TRBJ2-4 and V is TRBV2; D remains unclear. Germline loops: CDR1 SNHLY, CDR2 FYNNEI. The CDR3 runs 14 residues. The V end lost 6 bases, the J end lost 13 bases, and 22 bases lay between the germline ends. CDR3 in amino acids: CASRRAHSTDTQYF. The CDR3 nucleotides are TGTGCCAGCAGGAGAGCTCATAGCACAGATACGCAGTACTTC.

J is TRBJ1-1 and V is TRBV6-1, with TRBD1 as a possible D gene (5 bases). CDR3 length equals 15 residues. V was shortened by 8 bases and J by 3 bases, with 19 bases between the two germline ends. The germline gives CDR1 MNHNS, CDR2 SASEGT. CDR3 DNA sequence: TGTGCCAGCGGTAAGGGTACAGGAGGTCACACTGAAGCTTTCTTT. As protein: CASGKGTGGHTEAFF.

This chain connects TRBV7-2 to TRBJ1-2, with no clear D. CDR1 SGHTA and CDR2 FQGNSA come from the germline V gene. V shed 5 bases and J shed 0 bases, with 13 bases lying between them. The CDR3 extends over 15 amino acids. CDR3 residues: CASSLSHTTNYGYTF. CDR3 DNA sequence: TGTGCCAGCAGCCTCTCCCACACGACTAACTATGGCTACACCTTC.

This clonotype was observed at least ten times. The CDR3 DNA reads as TGTGCCAGCAGTTCACAGGGGACCGGGGAGCTGTTTTTT. Its translation: CASSSQGTGELFF. The chain employs TRBV6-1 and TRBJ2-2; 7 positions agree with TRBD1. After removal of 5 bases from V and 5 bases from J, the junction contained 2 bases not matched to a gene. CDR1 and CDR2 (germline): MNHNS, SASEGT. The CDR3 is 13 amino acids.

The CDR3 DNA sequence: TGTGCCAGCAGCTTATATGGCATTGGGGATGCAGATACGCAGTATTTT. The encoded protein is CASSLYGIGDADTQYF. V is TRBV7-3 and J is TRBJ2-3; D remains ambiguous. V dropped 2 bases and J dropped 4 bases, with 16 bases sitting between them. Germline CDR1 is SGHTA and CDR2 is FQGTGA. CDR3 length equals 16 residues. The whole variable domain, filled in from reference TRBV7-3 and TRBJ2-3, reads GAGVSQTPSNKVTEKGKYVELRCDPISGHTALYWYRQSLGQGPEFLIYFQGTGAADDSGLPNDRFFAVRPEGSVSTLKIQRTERGDSAVYLCASSLYGIGDADTQYFGPGTRLTVL.

The gene calls are TRBV12-3 or TRBV12-4 and TRBJ2-3; TRBD1 is a possible D gene (5 bases). Between the trimmed V and J ends, which lost 2 bases and 3 bases, there was a span of 18 bases. This CDR3 spans 17 amino acids. The CDR3 nucleotides are TGTGCCAGCAGTTTAAGGGTAGGGGTGATGAGTACAGATACGCAGTATTTT. Protein sequence: CASSLRVGVMSTDTQYF.

This clonotype was seen only once. V usage is TRBV6-6 and J usage is TRBJ1-2, with a tentative D call TRBD2 (6 bases). Near its end, the DNA agrees better with TRBJ2-7, so the J call may be wrong. Per the germline V gene, CDR1 is MNHNY and CDR2 is SVGAGI (reference sequence). The CDR3 has 14 amino acids. The CDR3 is CASRAGSYHNEQYF. As DNA, the CDR3 is TGTGCCAGCAGAGCCGGGAGCTACCACAATGAGCAGTACTTC.

This clonotype is labeled medium-sized (0.01 to 0.1%). This chain uses TRBV12-3 or TRBV12-4 with TRBJ2-7; the match to TRBD1 covers 8 bases. The ends lost 6 bases at V and 6 bases at J; junction bases unmatched: 7. The length of the CDR3 is 13 residues. The CDR3 loop reads CASSLGQGSEQYF. DNA for the CDR3: TGTGCCAGCAGCCTAGGACAGGGCAGCGAGCAGTACTTC.

The CDR3 DNA sequence: TGCAGTGCTAGAGCTAGCGGGAATGGGGTGCAGTACTTC. Translation: CSARASGNGVQYF. V usage is TRBV20-1 and J usage is TRBJ2-6, with 9 bases matching TRBD2. The end of the DNA aligns better with TRBJ2-7, so the J call may be wrong. CDR1 is DFQATT and CDR2 is SNEGSKA in the germline V gene (reference sequence). The CDR3 sequence is 13 residues long.

The chain recombines TRBV11-2 with TRBJ2-3; tentatively, D is TRBD1 (5 bases). The J call could be wrong; TRBJ2-7 is a better fit for the DNA end. Germline CDR1 SGHAT, CDR2 FQNNGV. The length of the CDR3 is 15 residues. CDR3 amino acids: CASSLGNPGKSWQYF. Written as DNA, the CDR3 is TGTGCCAGCAGCTTAGGTAATCCAGGGAAGAGTTGGCAGTACTTC.